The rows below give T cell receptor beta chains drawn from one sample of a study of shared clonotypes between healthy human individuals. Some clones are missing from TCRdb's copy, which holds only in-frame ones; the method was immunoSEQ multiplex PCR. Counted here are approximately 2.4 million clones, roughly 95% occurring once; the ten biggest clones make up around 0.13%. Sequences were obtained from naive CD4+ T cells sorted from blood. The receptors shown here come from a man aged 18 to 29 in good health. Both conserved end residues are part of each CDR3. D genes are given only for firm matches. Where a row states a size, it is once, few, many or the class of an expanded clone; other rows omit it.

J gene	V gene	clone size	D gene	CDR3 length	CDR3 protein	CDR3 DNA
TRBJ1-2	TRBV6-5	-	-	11	CASSPGGGYTF	TGTGCCAGCAGTCCCGGAGGGGGCTACACCTTC
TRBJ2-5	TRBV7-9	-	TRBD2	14	CASSLGLAGETQYF	TGTGCCAGCAGCTTAGGACTAGCGGGGGAGACCCAGTACTTC
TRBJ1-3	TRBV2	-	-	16	CASSEARGGFGNTIYF	TGTGCCAGCAGTGAAGCAAGGGGTGGGTTTGGAAACACCATATATTTT
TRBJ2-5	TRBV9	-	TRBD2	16	CASSVEVGGPGETQYF	TGTGCCAGCAGCGTAGAGGTGGGAGGGCCGGGTGAGACCCAGTACTTC
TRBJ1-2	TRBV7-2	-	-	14	CASSLVGKNYGYTF	TGTGCCAGCAGCTTAGTCGGCAAGAACTACGGCTACACCTTC
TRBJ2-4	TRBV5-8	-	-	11	CASRARWQQDF	TGTGCCAGCAGGGCAAGGTGGCAGCAGGACTTC
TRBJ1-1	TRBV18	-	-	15	CASSPPGKMNTEAFF	TGTGCCAGCTCACCACCGGGAAAAATGAACACTGAAGCTTTCTTT
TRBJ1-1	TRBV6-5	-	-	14	CASSYVGKDTEAFF	TGTGCCAGCAGTTACGTAGGGAAGGACACTGAAGCTTTCTTT
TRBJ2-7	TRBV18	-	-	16	CASSPLSGKGPGEQYF	TGTGCCAGCTCACCTTTATCTGGAAAGGGCCCGGGGGAGCAGTACTTC
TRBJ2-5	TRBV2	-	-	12	CASRPGGETQYF	TGTGCCAGCAGGCCAGGGGGGGAGACCCAGTACTTC
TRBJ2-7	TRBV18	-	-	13	CASTRTALGEQYF	TGTGCCAGCACCAGGACAGCCCTGGGAGAGCAGTACTTC
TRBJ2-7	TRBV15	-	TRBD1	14	CATSRGQPSYEQYF	TGTGCCACCAGCAGGGGACAGCCGAGCTACGAGCAGTACTTC
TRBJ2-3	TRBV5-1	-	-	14	CASSLDTGTDTQYF	TGCGCCAGCAGCCTCGATACAGGCACAGATACGCAGTATTTT
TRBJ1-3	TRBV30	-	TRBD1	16	CAWSYRRTGAGNTIYF	TGTGCCTGGAGTTATCGGAGGACAGGGGCTGGAAACACCATATATTTT
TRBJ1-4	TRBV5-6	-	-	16	CASSLGIGTLGEKLFF	TGTGCCAGCAGCTTAGGGATCGGCACTTTGGGAGAAAAACTGTTTTTT
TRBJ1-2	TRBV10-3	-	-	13	CAITDSGDYGYTF	TGTGCCATCACCGATTCAGGGGACTATGGCTACACCTTC
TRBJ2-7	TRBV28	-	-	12	CASSLGYYEQYF	TGTGCCAGCAGTTTAGGTTACTACGAGCAGTACTTC
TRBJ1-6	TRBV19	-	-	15	CASRKITGIDSPLHF	TGTGCCAGCAGAAAGATAACTGGGATTGATTCACCCCTCCACTTT
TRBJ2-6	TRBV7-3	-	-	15	CASSLSLSGANVLTF	TGTGCCAGCAGCTTAAGCCTGTCTGGGGCCAACGTCCTGACTTTC
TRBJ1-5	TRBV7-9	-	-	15	CASSLAGSSNQPQHF	TGTGCCAGCAGCTTAGCTGGATCTAGCAATCAGCCCCAGCATTTT
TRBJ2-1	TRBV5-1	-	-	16	CASSLPGALSRDEQFF	TGCGCCAGCAGCTTGCCGGGGGCGCTGAGCCGAGATGAGCAGTTCTTC
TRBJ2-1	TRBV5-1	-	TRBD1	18	CASSPRPPGQGKDNEQFF	TGCGCCAGCAGCCCCCGACCGCCCGGACAGGGTAAGGACAATGAGCAGTTCTTC
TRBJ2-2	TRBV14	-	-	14	CASSRDIHTGELFF	TGTGCCAGCAGCCGGGACATCCACACCGGGGAGCTGTTTTTT
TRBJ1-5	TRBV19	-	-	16	CASSIKTAEVAQPQHF	TGTGCCAGTAGTATAAAGACGGCAGAAGTCGCACAGCCCCAGCATTTT
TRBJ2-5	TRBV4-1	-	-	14	CASSQPGDPGTQYF	TGCGCCAGCAGCCAGCCAGGGGACCCGGGGACCCAGTACTTC
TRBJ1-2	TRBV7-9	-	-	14	CASTRFPSQYGYTF	TGTGCCAGCACCCGGTTCCCATCGCAATATGGCTACACCTTC
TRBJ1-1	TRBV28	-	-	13	CASSLTMNTEAFF	TGTGCCAGCAGTTTAACGATGAACACTGAAGCTTTCTTT
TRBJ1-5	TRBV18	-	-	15	CASSPGGGPNQPQHF	TGTGCCAGCTCTCCCGGCGGGGGGCCGAATCAGCCCCAGCATTTT
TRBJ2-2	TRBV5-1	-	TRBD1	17	CASSLARTGEGTGELFF	TGCGCCAGCAGCTTGGCCCGGACAGGTGAAGGTACCGGGGAGCTGTTTTTT
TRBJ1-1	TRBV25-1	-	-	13	CASSYSGVPEAFF	TGTGCCAGCAGCTATAGCGGCGTTCCTGAAGCTTTCTTT
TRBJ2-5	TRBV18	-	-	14	CASSPRTNQETQYF	TGTGCCAGCTCACCAAGGACAAATCAAGAGACCCAGTACTTC
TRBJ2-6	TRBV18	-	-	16	CASSPPTAPGANVLTF	TGTGCCAGCTCACCACCGACGGCACCAGGGGCCAACGTCCTGACTTTC
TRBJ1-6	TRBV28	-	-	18	CASSPAERLARTNSPLHF	TGTGCCAGCAGTCCAGCAGAGAGGCTTGCACGGACTAATTCACCCCTCCACTTT
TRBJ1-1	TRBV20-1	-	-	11	CSARVRTEAFF	TGCAGTGCTAGAGTTCGGACTGAAGCTTTCTTT
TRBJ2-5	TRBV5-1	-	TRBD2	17	CASSLGLAGVPQETQYF	TGCGCCAGCAGCTTGGGCCTAGCGGGTGTCCCACAAGAGACCCAGTACTTC
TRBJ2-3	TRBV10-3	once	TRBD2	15	CAISELAGGADTQYF	TGTGCCATCAGTGAGCTAGCGGGAGGGGCAGATACGCAGTATTTT
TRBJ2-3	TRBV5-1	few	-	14	CASSLGQPTDTQYF	TGCGCCAGCAGCTTGGGACAGCCCACAGATACGCAGTATTTT
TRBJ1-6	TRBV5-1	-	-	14	CASSPGVNNSPLHF	TGCGCCAGCAGCCCCGGGGTTAATAATTCACCCCTCCACTTT
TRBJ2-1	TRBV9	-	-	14	CASSELSSYNEQFF	TGTGCCAGCAGCGAATTGAGCTCCTACAATGAGCAGTTCTTC
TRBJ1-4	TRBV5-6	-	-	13	CASSHRDGEKLFF	TGTGCCAGCAGCCACAGGGACGGGGAAAAACTGTTTTTT
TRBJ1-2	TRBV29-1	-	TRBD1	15	CSVETGGADGYGYTF	TGCAGCGTTGAAACAGGGGGCGCGGATGGCTATGGCTACACCTTC
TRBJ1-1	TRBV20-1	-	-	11	CSASIGAEAFF	TGCAGTGCTAGTATCGGGGCTGAAGCTTTCTTT
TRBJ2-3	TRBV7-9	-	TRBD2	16	CASSPPGGVSTDTQYF	TGTGCCAGCAGCCCCCCGGGGGGGGTAAGCACAGATACGCAGTATTTT
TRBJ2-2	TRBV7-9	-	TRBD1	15	CASSTGQGDTGELFF	TGTGCCAGCAGCACGGGACAGGGAGACACCGGGGAGCTGTTTTTT
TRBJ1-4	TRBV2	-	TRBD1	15	CASRATGTGNEKLFF	TGTGCCAGCAGAGCGACCGGGACAGGGAATGAAAAACTGTTTTTT
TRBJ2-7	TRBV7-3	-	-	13	CASSLFVGYEQYF	TGTGCCAGCAGCCTGTTTGTGGGCTACGAGCAGTACTTC
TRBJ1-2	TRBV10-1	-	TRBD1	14	CASSLGQANYGYTF	TGCGCCAGCAGTCTGGGACAGGCTAACTATGGCTACACCTTC
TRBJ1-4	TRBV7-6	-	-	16	CASSSEAAWRNEKLFF	TGTGCCAGCAGCTCCGAGGCAGCTTGGCGTAATGAAAAACTGTTTTTT
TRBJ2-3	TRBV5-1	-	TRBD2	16	CASSLAGLASGDTQYF	TGCGCCAGCAGCTTGGCGGGACTAGCGTCTGGGGATACGCAGTATTTT
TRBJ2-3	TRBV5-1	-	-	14	CASSIDREGDTQYF	TGCGCCAGCAGCATTGACAGGGAGGGGGATACGCAGTATTTT
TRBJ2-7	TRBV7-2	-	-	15	CASSLALRGDYEQYF	TGTGCCAGCAGCTTAGCGTTGCGGGGTGACTACGAGCAGTACTTC
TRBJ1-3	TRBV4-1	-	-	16	CASSPSHRTSGNTIYF	TGCGCCAGCAGCCCCTCCCACAGGACTTCTGGAAACACCATATATTTT
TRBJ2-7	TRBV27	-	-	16	CASRSEGLGHSYEQYF	TGTGCCAGCAGGTCCGAGGGGCTGGGGCACTCCTACGAGCAGTACTTC
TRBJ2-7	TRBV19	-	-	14	CASSRTVTGYEQYF	TGTGCCAGTAGCAGGACAGTTACTGGCTACGAGCAGTACTTC
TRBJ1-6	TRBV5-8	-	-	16	CASSLEGRLINSPLHF	TGTGCCAGCAGCTTGGAGGGACGGCTTATCAATTCACCCCTCCACTTT
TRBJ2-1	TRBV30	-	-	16	CAWGTGGKGPYNEQFF	TGTGCCTGGGGAACCGGGGGAAAGGGGCCCTACAATGAGCAGTTCTTC
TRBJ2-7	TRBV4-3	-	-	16	CASSPLGAAGWAEQYF	TGCGCCAGCAGCCCTCTCGGGGCGGCGGGATGGGCCGAGCAGTACTTC
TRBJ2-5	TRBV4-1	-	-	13	CASSRWERETQYF	TGCGCCAGCAGCCGTTGGGAGAGGGAGACCCAGTACTTC